A selection of T cell receptor beta chains follows, all from one sample in a study of blood T cells in healthy people across ages. From the 5' RACE reads, TCRdb called clonotypes with MiXCR, one entry per CDR3 protein. The sample holds around 2 million distinct CDR3 sequences, approximately 40% seen once. Sequencing was done on a sample of blood. The receptors stem from a human donor in good health. CDR3s include the opening cysteine and the closing phenylalanine or tryptophan. Fields, in order: clone size, V gene, D gene, J gene, CDR3 DNA, CDR3 protein. The D gene is left open where the match is weak. Not all rows give a size; the values are once, few, many and, for expanded clones, a class.

few	TRBV7-9	-	TRBJ1-1	TGTGCCAGCAGCTTAAAGGACACTGAAGCTTTCTTT	CASSLKDTEAFF
-	TRBV20-1	TRBD1	TRBJ1-2	TGCAGTGCTAGTTATGAGACAGGGCTGTATGGCTACACCTTC	CSASYETGLYGYTF
few	TRBV4-1	-	TRBJ2-5	TGCGCCAGCAGCCAAGGACAAGGTGCAAGCGGTAAAGAGACCCAGTACTTC	CASSQGQGASGKETQYF
-	TRBV7-9	-	TRBJ1-2	TGTGCCTGCGGCTTTCGTCAGGGAGCCTATGGCTACACCTTC	CACGFRQGAYGYTF
-	TRBV24-1	-	TRBJ2-5	TGTGCCACCAGTGATTCCAGGGGTGCAGGAGAGACCCAGTACTTC	CATSDSRGAGETQYF
few	TRBV7-2	-	TRBJ1-5	TGTGCCAGCAGCTTCGCGGTGAGCAATCAGCCCCAGCATTTT	CASSFAVSNQPQHF
few	TRBV24-1	TRBD2	TRBJ2-1	TGTGCCACCAGTGATGTGGGACTAGCGGGGAGTGCCTCCAATGAGCAGTTCTTC	CATSDVGLAGSASNEQFF
few	TRBV6-2/TRBV6-3	-	TRBJ2-1	TGTGCCAGCAGTTACTGGGGCGCAGGCTCCTACAATGAGCAGTTCTTC	CASSYWGAGSYNEQFF
-	TRBV6-5	TRBD2	TRBJ2-3	TGTGCCAGCAGAAACCTAGCGGGGGGGGATACGCAGTATTTT	CASRNLAGGDTQYF
-	TRBV7-2	TRBD1	TRBJ2-7	TGTGCCAGCAGCTCAAGGACAGGGGACTACGAGCAGTACTTC	CASSSRTGDYEQYF
few	TRBV4-1	-	TRBJ2-4	TGCGCCAGCAGCCAAGATTTTAGGGGGACCAAAAACATTCAGTACTTC	CASSQDFRGTKNIQYF
once	TRBV7-9	TRBD1	TRBJ1-2	TGTGCCAGCAGACGAACCGGGACAGGGAAAGGCTACACCTTC	CASRRTGTGKGYTF
-	TRBV20-1	-	TRBJ1-5	TGCAGTGCTAGAACAGTTCAATGGGATCAGCCCCAGCATTTT	CSARTVQWDQPQHF
-	TRBV10-3	-	TRBJ2-1	TGTGCCATCAGTGATCCAGGGTTGTCCTACAATGAGCAGTTCTTC	CAISDPGLSYNEQFF
-	TRBV24-1	TRBD1	TRBJ1-1	TGTGCCACCAGTGATTATGACAGGGCCGAAGCTTTCTTT	CATSDYDRAEAFF
-	TRBV24-1	-	TRBJ1-5	TGTGCCACCAGTGAGTCAGAAAGTCAGCCCCAGCATTTT	CATSESESQPQHF
few	TRBV9	-	TRBJ1-5	TGTGCCAGCAGCGAATGGGGTAATAGCAATCAGCCCCAGCATTTT	CASSEWGNSNQPQHF
-	TRBV9	TRBD2	TRBJ2-5	TGTGCCAGCAGCCCCTGGACTAGCGTTAGACAAGAGACCCAGTACTTC	CASSPWTSVRQETQYF
-	TRBV20-1	-	TRBJ2-7	TGCAGTGCTTATTTACACAGGACCGAGCAGTACTTC	CSAYLHRTEQYF
few	TRBV7-9	TRBD2	TRBJ2-1	TGTGCCAGCAGCTGGACTAGCGGGCCTACTATTTACAATGAGCAGTTCTTC	CASSWTSGPTIYNEQFF
-	TRBV5-1	TRBD2	TRBJ2-5	TGCGCCAGCAGCCCGAAAGGACTAGCGGTAAACCAAGAGACCCAGTACTTC	CASSPKGLAVNQETQYF
-	TRBV20-1	TRBD1	TRBJ2-3	TGCAGTGCTACGCAAGAGGGGGCCACAGATACGCAGTATTTT	CSATQEGATDTQYF
-	TRBV10-3	TRBD2	TRBJ2-3	TGTGCCATCAGTGAGTCGGCTAGCGGCTTCACAGATACGCAGTATTTT	CAISESASGFTDTQYF
few	TRBV29-1	TRBD1	TRBJ1-1	TGCAGCGTTAGGGGGACAGGGGGCTTTGGTGAAGCTTTCTTT	CSVRGTGGFGEAFF
once	TRBV29-1	-	TRBJ1-1	TGCAGCGCCAGAACAGAAGACTTACTTGAAGCTTTCTTT	CSARTEDLLEAFF
-	TRBV7-3	TRBD2	TRBJ2-1	TGTGCCAGCAGCTTAAATGGACTAGTAGGTGAGCAGTTCTTC	CASSLNGLVGEQFF
few	TRBV12-3/TRBV12-4	TRBD1	TRBJ2-5	TGTGCCAGCAGTTTACCGACAGGGGGTGAAGAGACCCAGTACTTC	CASSLPTGGEETQYF
-	TRBV12-3/TRBV12-4	TRBD1	TRBJ2-1	TGTGCCAGCAGTTCCCAGGGGGATGTGAATGAGCGGTTCTTC	CASSSQGDVNERFF